A single sample gave rise to the 18 T cell receptor beta chains below, sequenced in a study of T cells in Graves' hyperthyroidism and ophthalmopathy. RNA transcripts yielded amplified TCR beta CDR3 regions. The HTBI primer set served for first-round RT-PCR of the TCR CDR3. TCRdb processed the multiplex PCR reads anew with MiXCR; each CDR3 protein has one entry. Of roughly 520,000 distinct CDR3 sequences in the sample, 24% were seen once. The sequenced material came from blood. Source of these receptors: a woman in her thirties with Graves' ophthalmopathy.

The chain links TRBV18 to TRBJ2-7, with TRBD2 identical over 11 bases. The V gene's germline CDR1 is KGHSH and CDR2 LQKENI. V lost 3 bases and J lost 3; bases outside the gene matches: 10. The CDR3 is made up of 17 amino acids. In DNA, the CDR3 is TGTGCCAGCTCACCTACTAGCGGGGGCGCGGGGAACTACGAGCAGTACTTC. It is translated as CASSPTSGGAGNYEQYF.

The rearrangement uses TRBV6-1 and TRBJ2-7; possibly TRBD1 or TRBD2 for D (5 bases each). Between the trimmed V and J ends, which lost 10 bases and 0 bases, there was a span of 10 bases. Germline values: CDR1 MNHNS, CDR2 SASEGT. The CDR3 consists of 12 residues. CDR3 bases: TGTGCCACTCGGGACGACTCCTACGAGCAGTACTTC. It is translated as CATRDDSYEQYF.

This clonotype was seen at least ten times. The chain is built from TRBV12-3 or TRBV12-4 and TRBJ1-2, with no clear D. The CDR3 totals 13 residues. V was pared by 2 bases and J by 8 bases, with 12 bases between. CDR3 sequence: CASSLHRTPGYTF. In DNA form, the CDR3 reads TGTGCCAGCAGTTTACATCGGACCCCCGGCTACACCTTC.

This clonotype was seen repeatedly, ten times or more. The chain combines TRBV12-3 or TRBV12-4 with TRBJ2-7; maybe TRBD2 (6 bases). The CDR3 loop spans 12 amino acids. Trimming took 6 bases from V and 3 from J, leaving 9 bases between them. The CDR3 loop is CASRDGGYEQYF. The DNA for the CDR3 is TGTGCCAGCAGGGACGGGGGCTACGAGCAGTACTTC.

This clonotype came up many times. The chain recombines TRBV27 with TRBJ1-5, with 9 bases matching TRBD1. The J segment lost 3 bases and the V segment lost 5 bases, leaving 8 bases of the junction unmatched. Looked up from germline, CDR1 is MNHEY and CDR2 is SMNVEV (reference sequence). The CDR3 is 16 amino acids. This chain's CDR3 is CASSLKGTGNNQPQHF. Written as DNA, the CDR3 is TGTGCCAGCAGTCTTAAGGGGACAGGGAACAATCAGCCCCAGCATTTT.

This clonotype was detected a few times. The chain employs TRBV2 and TRBJ2-2; D uncertain. The CDR3 contains 11 residues. Germline V gene lookup returns CDR1 SNHLY and CDR2 FYNNEI. V was pared by 7 bases and J by 8 bases, with 8 bases between. CDR3 amino acids: CASKQSGELFF. The CDR3, as DNA: TGTGCCAGCAAACAATCTGGGGAGCTGTTTTTT.

There are many counts of this clonotype. V and J are TRBV13 and TRBJ2-5; D gene uncertain. The germline V gene has CDR1 PRHDT and CDR2 FYEKMQ (reference sequence). The CDR3 runs to 13 residues. The germline V and J ends were trimmed by 5 bases and 1 base, with 8 bases remaining between them. CDR3 nucleotides: TGTGCCAGCAGCAGGGCCCCCCAAGAGACCCAGTACTTC. Its protein product is CASSRAPQETQYF.

Ten or more counts support this clonotype. V is TRBV6-1 and J is TRBJ2-7; D might be TRBD1 or TRBD2, each matching 5 bases. Germline V gives CDR1 MNHNS, CDR2 SASEGT. Trimming took off 3 bases at V and 0 bases at J, with 12 bases between the two ends. The CDR3 consists of 15 residues. CDR3 amino acids: CASSDIQGASYEQYF. CDR3 nucleotides: TGTGCCAGCAGTGACATCCAGGGAGCCTCCTACGAGCAGTACTTC.

J is TRBJ1-2 and V is TRBV9; D is ambiguous. Germline lookup yields CDR1 SGDLS and CDR2 YYNGEE. This CDR3 contains 14 residues. V lost 0 bases and J lost 3, with 9 bases in between. CDR3: CASSVVPQDYGYTF. In DNA form, the CDR3 reads TGTGCCAGCAGCGTAGTACCCCAGGACTATGGCTACACCTTC.

The rearrangement links TRBV12-3 or TRBV12-4 to TRBJ1-1; 7 bases map to TRBD1. The ends lost 6 bases at V and 4 bases at J; junction bases unmatched: 8. This CDR3 is 14 amino acids long. CDR3 coding DNA: TGTGCCAGCAGCACGGACAGGTTGGGCACTGAAGCTTTCTTT. The encoded protein is CASSTDRLGTEAFF.

This clonotype was seen many times. This chain connects TRBV7-8 to TRBJ2-5; no clear D gene. Germline lookup yields CDR1 SGHVS and CDR2 FQNEAQ. Trimming pared 3 bases from V and 2 bases from J, leaving 7 bases between. The CDR3 sequence is 13 residues long. The CDR3 region is CASSFWPQETQYF. The CDR3 nucleotides read TGTGCCAGCAGCTTTTGGCCGCAAGAGACCCAGTACTTC.

This chain links TRBV19 with TRBJ2-5; D not resolved. Germline V gene lookup returns CDR1 LNHDA and CDR2 SQIVND (reference sequence). The V gene lost 1 base and the J gene lost 7 bases, with 10 bases spanning the gap. This CDR3 has 13 amino acids. CDR3 nucleotides: TGTGCCAGTAGTATAGGCGCTTCCGGGACCCAGTACTTC. Encoded protein: CASSIGASGTQYF.

This clonotype occurred many times. V is TRBV11-1 and J is TRBJ1-2; 10 bases fit TRBD1. From germline, CDR1 is SGHAT and CDR2 FQDESV (reference sequence). The J segment lost 3 bases and the V segment lost 1 base, leaving 11 bases of the junction unmatched. This CDR3 has 18 amino acids. The CDR3 DNA follows: TGTGCCAGCAGCTTAGTTTATGCCGGGACAGGGGAGGACTATGGCTACACCTTC. This encodes CASSLVYAGTGEDYGYTF.

This chain uses TRBV3-1 with TRBJ2-7; D is ambiguous. Germline V gene data show CDR1 as LGHDT and CDR2 as YNNKEL (reference sequence). The V end was cut by 0 bases, the J end by 5 bases, with 11 bases between. The CDR3 extends over 14 amino acids. In DNA, the CDR3 is TGTGCCAGCAGCCAAGAAGATGTGGCTCACGAGCAGTACTTC. Amino acid sequence: CASSQEDVAHEQYF.

At least ten counts were recorded for this clonotype. This chain links TRBV6-1 with TRBJ2-5, with D maybe TRBD2 (5 bases). Germline CDR1 reads MNHNS; CDR2 reads SASEGT. V was clipped by 6 bases and J by 2 bases, with 22 bases between them. The CDR3 is 17 residues long. CDR3 nucleotide sequence: TGTGCCAGCAGCCCCTCAAAACCAATTCCGGGACAAGAGACCCAGTACTTC. Protein product: CASSPSKPIPGQETQYF.

This clonotype was seen repeatedly, ten times or more. The V and J genes are TRBV6-1 and TRBJ1-1; D is ambiguous. V was shortened by 5 bases and J by 8 bases, with 18 bases between the two germline ends. The V gene's germline CDR1 is MNHNS and CDR2 SASEGT. This CDR3 has 14 amino acids. The CDR3 loop is CASSPQRSRREAFF. The CDR3 nucleotides read TGTGCCAGCAGTCCCCAACGAAGTAGACGCGAAGCTTTCTTT.

In this sample, this clonotype turned up many times. J is TRBJ2-7 and V is TRBV12-3 or TRBV12-4; 7 bases are shared with TRBD1. This CDR3 is built from 15 residues. V was pared by 1 base and J by 3 bases, with 6 bases of the junction left unmatched. CDR3 sequence: CASSLGAGGFYEQYF. The CDR3 DNA follows: TGTGCCAGCAGTTTAGGGGCAGGGGGATTCTACGAGCAGTACTTC.

This clonotype has ten or more counts. J is TRBJ2-7 and V is TRBV20-1, with a weak D call TRBD1 (5 bases). Germline CDR1 is DFQATT and CDR2 is SNEGSKA (reference sequence). There are 12 residues in the CDR3. Trimming shortened V by 1 base and J by 5 bases, and 9 bases separated the two germline ends. The CDR3 bases are TGCAGTGCTAGAGCAGGGATGGACGAGCAGTACTTC. Translated: CSARAGMDEQYF.